This entry lists 3 T cell receptor beta chains sequenced from one sample in a study of CD4 and CD8 cells across lung adenocarcinoma regions. TCRdb redid the calling of the PCR reads with MiXCR, one entry per CDR3 protein. The profile shows about 20,000 distinct CDR3 sequences, roughly half of them singletons. Sequenced material: CD8+ T cells from the center of a lung tumor. These receptors all stem from a female donor with lung adenocarcinoma. The CD4 and CD8 labels of this study may be unreliable.

A few counts support this clonotype. The genes are TRBV27 and TRBJ1-2; D is ambiguous. This CDR3 spans 14 amino acids. CDR1 is MNHEY and CDR2 is SMNVEV in the germline V gene (reference sequence). Deletions cut 2 bases from V and 2 bases from J, with 9 bases between. The CDR3 DNA reads TGTGCCAGCAGTTTAGACCCCTTCAACTATGGCTACACCTTC. Its protein is CASSLDPFNYGYTF.

The gene calls are TRBV6-5 and TRBJ2-7; 7 positions match TRBD2. The closer fit of TRBJ2-5 to the DNA end suggests the J call may be wrong. The CDR3 covers 16 residues. Germline CDR1 is MNHEY and CDR2 is SVGAGI. The CDR3 DNA follows: TGTGCCAGCAGTTACTCCCCAGGGTGGGGGGGAGAGACCCAGTACTTC. Protein: CASSYSPGWGGETQYF.

In its sample, this clonotype was seen many times. The chain couples TRBV6-5 to TRBJ1-1, with a weak D call TRBD1 (6 bases). Germline CDR1 is MNHEY and CDR2 is SVGAGI. V was clipped by 4 bases and J by 0 bases, with 12 bases between them. The CDR3 loop spans 15 amino acids. Here the CDR3 reads CASSSQGTLNTEAFF. In nucleotides, the CDR3 is TGTGCCAGCAGTTCCCAGGGGACACTGAACACTGAAGCTTTCTTT.